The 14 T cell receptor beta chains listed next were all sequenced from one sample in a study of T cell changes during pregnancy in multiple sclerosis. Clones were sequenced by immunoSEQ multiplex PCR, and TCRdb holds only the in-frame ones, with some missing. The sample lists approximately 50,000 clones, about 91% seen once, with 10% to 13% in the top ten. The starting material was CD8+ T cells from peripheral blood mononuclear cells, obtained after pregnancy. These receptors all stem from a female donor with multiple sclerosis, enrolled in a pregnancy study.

CDR3 residues: CASSLPLAGSNTGELFF. CDR3 DNA: TGTGCCAGCAGCTTACCCCTAGCGGGGTCGAACACCGGGGAGCTGTTTTTT. The V and J genes are TRBV7-9 and TRBJ2-2, with 9 bases that match TRBD2. There are 17 residues in the CDR3. Losses at the gene ends were 2 bases for V and 0 bases for J; bases not matched to a gene: 4. Germline CDR1 reads SEHNR; CDR2 reads FQNEAQ (reference sequence).

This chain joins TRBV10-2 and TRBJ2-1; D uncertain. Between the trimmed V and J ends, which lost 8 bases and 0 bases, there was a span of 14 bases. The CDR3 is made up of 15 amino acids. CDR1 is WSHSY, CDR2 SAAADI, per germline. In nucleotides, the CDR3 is TGCGCCAGCTGTTTAGCCGCCAGCTCCTACAATGAGCAGTTCTTC. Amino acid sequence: CASCLAASSYNEQFF.

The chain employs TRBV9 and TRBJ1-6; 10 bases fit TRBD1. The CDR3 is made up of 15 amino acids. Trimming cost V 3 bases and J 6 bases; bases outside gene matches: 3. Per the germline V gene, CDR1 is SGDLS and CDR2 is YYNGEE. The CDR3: CASSGQGAPNSPLHF. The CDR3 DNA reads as TGTGCCAGCAGCGGACAGGGGGCCCCTAATTCACCCCTCCACTTT.

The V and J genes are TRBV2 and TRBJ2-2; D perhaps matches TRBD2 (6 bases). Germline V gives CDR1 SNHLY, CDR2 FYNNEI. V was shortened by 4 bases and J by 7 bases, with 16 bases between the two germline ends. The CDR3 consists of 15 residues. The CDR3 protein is CASSGDSGWGGELFF. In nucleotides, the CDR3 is TGTGCCAGCAGTGGGGACTCCGGATGGGGCGGGGAGCTGTTTTTT. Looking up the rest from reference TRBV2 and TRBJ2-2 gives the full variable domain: EPEVTQTPSHQVTQMGQEVILRCVPISNHLYFYWYRQILGQKVEFLVSFYNNEISEKSEIFDDQFSVERPDGSNFTLKIRSTKLEDSAMYFCASSGDSGWGGELFFGEGSRLTVL.

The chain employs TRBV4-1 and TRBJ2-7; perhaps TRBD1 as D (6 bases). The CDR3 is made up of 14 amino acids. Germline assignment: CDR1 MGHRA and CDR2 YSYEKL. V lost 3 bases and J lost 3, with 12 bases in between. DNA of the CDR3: TGCGCCAGCAGCCACCTTACAGGGTACTACGAGCAGTACTTC. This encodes CASSHLTGYYEQYF.

The DNA for the CDR3 is TGCGCCAGCAGCTTGGAGGGACTCGGCACAGATACGCAGTATTTT. Translating gives CASSLEGLGTDTQYF. The chain is built from TRBV5-1 and TRBJ2-3; D is possibly TRBD2 (6 bases). The germline CDR1 and CDR2 sequences are SGHRS and YFSETQ. CDR3 length equals 15 residues. The germline V and J ends were trimmed by 0 bases and 1 base, with 9 bases remaining between them.

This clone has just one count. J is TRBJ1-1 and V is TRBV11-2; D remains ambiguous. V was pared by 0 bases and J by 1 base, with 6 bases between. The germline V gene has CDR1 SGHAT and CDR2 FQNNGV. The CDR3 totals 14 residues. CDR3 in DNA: TGTGCCAGCAGCTTAGACAGACAGAACACTGAAGCTTTCTTT. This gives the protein CASSLDRQNTEAFF.

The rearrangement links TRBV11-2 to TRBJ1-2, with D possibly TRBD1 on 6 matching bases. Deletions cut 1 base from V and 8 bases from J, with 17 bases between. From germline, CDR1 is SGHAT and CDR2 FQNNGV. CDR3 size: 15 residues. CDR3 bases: TGTGCCAGCAGCTTAGGGGCAGGGGCTCCTAAAGGCTACACCTTC. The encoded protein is CASSLGAGAPKGYTF.

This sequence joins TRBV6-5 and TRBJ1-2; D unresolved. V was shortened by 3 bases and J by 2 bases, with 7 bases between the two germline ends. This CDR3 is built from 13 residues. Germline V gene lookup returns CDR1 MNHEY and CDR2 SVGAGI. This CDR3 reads CASSYGQNYGYTF. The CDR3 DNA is TGTGCCAGCAGTTATGGGCAGAACTATGGCTACACCTTC.

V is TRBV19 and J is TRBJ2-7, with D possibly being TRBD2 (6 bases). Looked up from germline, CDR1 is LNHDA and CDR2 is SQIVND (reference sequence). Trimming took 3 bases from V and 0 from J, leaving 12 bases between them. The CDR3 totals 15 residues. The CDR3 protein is CASSIGQTSSYEQYF. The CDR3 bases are TGTGCCAGTAGTATTGGGCAGACTAGCTCCTACGAGCAGTACTTC.

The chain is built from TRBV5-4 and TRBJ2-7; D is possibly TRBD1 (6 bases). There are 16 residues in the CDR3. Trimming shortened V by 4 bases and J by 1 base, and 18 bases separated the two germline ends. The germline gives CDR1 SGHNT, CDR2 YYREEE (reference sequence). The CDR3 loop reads CASSPGQTRGSYEQYF. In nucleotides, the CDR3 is TGTGCCAGCAGCCCCGGACAGACCAGGGGTTCCTACGAGCAGTACTTC.

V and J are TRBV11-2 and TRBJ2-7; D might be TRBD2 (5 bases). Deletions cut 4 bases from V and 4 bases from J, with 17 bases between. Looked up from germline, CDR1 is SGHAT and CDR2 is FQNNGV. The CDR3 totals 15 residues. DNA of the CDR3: TGTGCCAGCAGCTCCCAATCCCGGGATTTATACGAGCAGTACTTC. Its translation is CASSSQSRDLYEQYF.

Here the CDR3 DNA reads TGTGCCAGCAGTTTAGGAGATTCACCCCTCCACTTT. It translates to CASSLGDSPLHF. The gene calls are TRBV27 and TRBJ1-6; D is undetermined. The germline V gene has CDR1 MNHEY and CDR2 SMNVEV (reference sequence). V was pared by 2 bases and J by 8 bases, with 4 bases between. The CDR3 length is 12 residues.

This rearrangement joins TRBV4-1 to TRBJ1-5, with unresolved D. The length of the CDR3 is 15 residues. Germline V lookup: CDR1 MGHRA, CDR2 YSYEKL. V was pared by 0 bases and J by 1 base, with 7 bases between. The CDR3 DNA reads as TGCGCCAGCAGCCAAGATCCCGAGAGCAATCAGCCCCAGCATTTT. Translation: CASSQDPESNQPQHF.